Below, 20 T cell receptor beta chains from the same sample are listed, as sequenced in a study of post-analysis software for immune sequencing data. Overall study results and limits: With TRBV5-6, TRBV5-1 and TRBV20-1 included, about five TRBV segments were more frequent in patients than in controls.

These receptors have no identified antigens. Built from TCR beta cDNA, the libraries had unique molecular identifiers in them. TCRdb re-analysed the PCR reads in MiXCR, keeping a single row per CDR3 protein. The table records roughly 400,000 distinct CDR3 sequences, approximately 37% of them present only once. Sequencing input: blood. The origin of the receptors is a girl aged 2 to 10 with multiple sclerosis.

This clonotype came up a few times. This sequence joins TRBV5-1 and TRBJ2-7, with D possibly matching TRBD2 (6 bases). TRBJ2-5 explains the end of the DNA better; the J call may be wrong. Germline-derived CDR1 and CDR2 are SGHRS and YFSETQ. The CDR3 extends over 12 amino acids. The CDR3 sequence: CASSAGKRTQYF. The CDR3 nucleotides are TGCGCCAGCTCCGCGGGGAAGAGGACCCAGTACTTC.

This chain uses TRBV28 with TRBJ2-3; 13 bases line up with TRBD2. CDR3 length: 15 residues. V dropped 6 bases and J dropped 5; count of bases not matched to a gene: 5. Germline V gives CDR1 MDHEN, CDR2 SYDVKM. The CDR3 reads CASRRTSGGIDTQYF. The CDR3 coding sequence is TGTGCCAGCAGACGGACTAGCGGGGGTATAGATACGCAGTATTTT.

J is TRBJ2-1 and V is TRBV29-1; D not resolved. CDR3 size: 12 residues. Trimming took 6 bases from V and 2 from J, leaving 8 bases between them. The V gene's germline CDR1 is SQVTM and CDR2 ANQGSEA. The CDR3 spells CSVPEPYNEQFF. Here the CDR3 DNA reads TGCAGCGTCCCTGAGCCCTACAATGAGCAGTTCTTC.

The V and J genes are TRBV10-3 and TRBJ2-7, with 7 bases that match TRBD2. In germline, CDR1 is ENHRY, CDR2 SYGVKD. The CDR3 is made up of 17 amino acids. Unmatched junction bases numbered 16, after V lost 6 bases and J lost 2 bases. CDR3 sequence: CAIRNKELASGAYEQYF. CDR3 nucleotides: TGTGCCATCAGGAATAAGGAGTTGGCTAGCGGTGCCTACGAGCAGTACTTC.

Here the CDR3 reads CASKGQGSGIWDIQYF. DNA for the CDR3: TGCGCCAGCAAGGGACAGGGGTCGGGCATATGGGACATTCAGTACTTC. The V call is TRBV5-1, the J call TRBJ2-7; 10 bases are shared with TRBD1. The J call may be mistaken, given a closer DNA end match to TRBJ2-4. CDR1 SGHRS and CDR2 YFSETQ come from the germline V gene. This CDR3 region has 16 residues.

This clonotype was counted only a few times. This chain uses TRBV15 with TRBJ2-5; 8 nucleotides line up with TRBD2. The J call may be in error: the DNA end matches TRBJ2-7 better. The CDR3 consists of 16 residues. The V gene's germline CDR1 is LNHNV and CDR2 YYDKDF (reference sequence). CDR3 bases: TGTGCCACCAGCAGAGGTGCCGGGACTAGAGTCCCCGAGCAGTACTTC. Protein: CATSRGAGTRVPEQYF.

In this sample, this clonotype turned up many times. The chain recombines TRBV24-1 with TRBJ2-7; perhaps TRBD1 as D (5 bases). Germline loops: CDR1 KGHDR, CDR2 SFDVKD. This CDR3 region has 12 residues. Trimming removed 5 bases from V and 5 bases from J, with 9 bases in between. The CDR3 coding sequence is TGTGCCACCAGTGCCAGGGAAGACGAGCAGTACTTC. As protein: CATSAREDEQYF.

This clonotype was found many times. This rearrangement joins TRBV29-1 to TRBJ2-4, with 10 bases that match TRBD1. CDR3 size: 18 residues. Germline V gene lookup returns CDR1 SQVTM and CDR2 ANQGSEA. After removal of 6 bases from V and 2 bases from J, the junction contained 16 bases not matched to a gene. The CDR3 DNA reads TGCAGCGTACGACATGGGACCCGGGACAGGGGACCCAAAAACATTCAGTACTTC. Its protein is CSVRHGTRDRGPKNIQYF.

This clonotype was counted once. This chain links TRBV5-6 with TRBJ1-1, with D perhaps TRBD1 (5 bases). The CDR3 is made up of 12 amino acids. CDR1 is SGHDT, CDR2 YYEEEE, per germline. V was clipped by 0 bases and J by 10 bases, with 10 bases between them. The CDR3 DNA is TGTGCCAGCAGCTTGGGGGGGTTCGGAGCTTTCTTT. It encodes CASSLGGFGAFF.

This clonotype came up a few times. This chain links TRBV7-8 with TRBJ2-5; 10 nucleotides line up with TRBD2. Trimming took 5 bases from V and 2 from J; bases not matched to a gene: 20. This CDR3 spans 20 amino acids. CDR1 is SGHVS, CDR2 FQNEAQ, per germline. The CDR3 spells CASSDLGRRTSGDIQETQYF. CDR3 nucleotides: TGTGCCAGCAGCGATCTTGGACGGAGGACTAGCGGCGATATTCAAGAGACCCAGTACTTC.

This clonotype turned up a few times. This chain uses TRBV27 with TRBJ1-4; D possibly corresponds to TRBD1 (5 bases). Germline CDR1 is MNHEY and CDR2 is SMNVEV (reference sequence). The V end was cut by 6 bases, the J end by 8 bases, with 16 bases between. This CDR3 contains 14 residues. The DNA for the CDR3 is TGTGCCAGCAGCAAGACCAGGGTTGACGAAAAACTGTTTTTT. It encodes CASSKTRVDEKLFF.

This chain joins TRBV24-1 and TRBJ2-5; TRBD2 matches at 11 bases. The CDR3 totals 15 residues. V shed 7 bases, J shed 2 bases, and the junction held 5 bases outside the gene matches. Germline V gene sequence: CDR1 KGHDR, CDR2 SFDVKD. CDR3: CATSAASGGQETQYF. In DNA, the CDR3 is TGTGCCACCAGCGCGGCTAGCGGGGGGCAAGAGACCCAGTACTTC.

The genes are TRBV15 and TRBJ2-6; D may match TRBD1 or TRBD2 (5 bases each). Germline V gene lookup returns CDR1 LNHNV and CDR2 YYDKDF (reference sequence). V lost 8 bases and J 1 base, leaving 15 bases between the germline ends. This CDR3 region has 16 residues. CDR3 nucleotide sequence: TGTGCCACCGGACGGGGCTCAGGTTCTGGGGCCAACGTCCTGACTTTC. Its translation is CATGRGSGSGANVLTF. The whole variable domain, filled in from reference TRBV15 and TRBJ2-6, reads DAMVIQNPRYQVTQFGKPVTLSCSQTLNHNVMYWYQQKSSQAPKLLFHYYDKDFNNEADTPDNFQSRRPNTSFCFLDIRSPGLGDTAMYLCATGRGSGSGANVLTFGAGSRLTVL.

The genes are TRBV20-1 and TRBJ2-1, with D unclear. There are 17 residues in the CDR3. CDR1 DFQATT and CDR2 SNEGSKA come from the germline V gene (reference sequence). V was pared by 2 bases and J by 1 base, with 18 bases between. The CDR3 is CSARHGKWVISYNEQFF. CDR3 nucleotides: TGCAGTGCTAGACACGGTAAATGGGTAATTTCCTACAATGAGCAGTTCTTC.

This clonotype was counted between two and nine times. J is TRBJ2-4 and V is TRBV4-2; D is ambiguous. Germline CDR1 and CDR2: LGHNA and YNFKEQ. Trimming left V 6 bases short and J 7 bases short, with 22 bases between. CDR3 length: 16 residues. The CDR3 loop is CASRQHVAADGNIQYF. The CDR3, as DNA: TGTGCCAGCAGGCAACATGTTGCGGCGGATGGTAACATTCAGTACTTC.

The J gene is TRBJ2-1, the V gene TRBV2, with D unresolved. From germline, CDR1 is SNHLY and CDR2 FYNNEI. This CDR3 has 14 amino acids. Trimming left V 8 bases short and J 0 bases short, with 11 bases between. The CDR3 loop is CASRQASSYNEQFF. In nucleotides, the CDR3 is TGTGCCAGCCGGCAGGCTAGCTCCTACAATGAGCAGTTCTTC.

The rearrangement joins TRBV7-2 to TRBJ1-5; D is undetermined. V lost 2 bases and J lost 2, with 10 bases in between. Germline values: CDR1 SGHTA, CDR2 FQGNSA. CDR3 length equals 15 residues. CDR3 DNA: TGTGCCAGCAGCTTAAACCCCGGGGGCAATCAGCCCCAGCATTTT. Protein product: CASSLNPGGNQPQHF.

The rearrangement uses TRBV18 and TRBJ1-2, with 8 bases identical to TRBD1. Germline CDR1 reads KGHSH; CDR2 reads LQKENI. The CDR3 extends over 15 amino acids. V shed 3 bases and J 6 bases; nucleotides not matched to a gene: 9. CDR3 loop: CASSPTGGNDDGYTF. The CDR3 DNA sequence: TGTGCCAGCTCACCTACAGGGGGTAACGATGATGGCTACACCTTC.

A few counts support this clonotype. V and J are TRBV6-6 and TRBJ1-1, with a tentative D call TRBD1 (6 bases). Between the trimmed V and J ends, which lost 6 bases and 6 bases, there was a span of 14 bases. Germline assignment: CDR1 MNHNY and CDR2 SVGAGI (reference sequence). The CDR3 totals 13 residues. The CDR3 region has the DNA TGTGCCAGCAGCCGGGACATGGTGTCTGAAGCTTTCTTT. Translation gives CASSRDMVSEAFF.

V usage is TRBV20-1 and J usage is TRBJ2-7; the match to TRBD1 covers 8 bases. V lost 4 bases, J lost 2 bases, and 7 bases stayed unmatched. The CDR3 covers 14 residues. Germline CDR1 and CDR2: DFQATT and SNEGSKA (reference sequence). CDR3 nucleotides: TGCAGTGCTAATTTGGACAGGGCCCCCTACGAGCAGTACTTC. Its translation is CSANLDRAPYEQYF.